This T cell receptor (beta chain) is from a study of T cells expressing NK-cell markers. Germline loops: CDR1 ENHRY, CDR2 SYGVKD. The CDR3 contains 15 residues. 5'RACE template switching with UMIs generated TCR beta cDNA. Each CDR3 protein gets one entry in TCRdb, which reprocessed the 5' RACE reads and gives no DNA. Its table lists 150,000 or so distinct CDR3 sequences. The sequenced material came from blood T cells: a sorted CD56 or NKG2C T cell subset, CD4+ or CD8+ T cells, or bulk PBMC T cells (not recorded which). This TCR was sampled from a woman aged 18 to 75 in good health. This chain links TRBV10-3 with TRBJ1-1. CDR3 loop: CAISESTYRGTEAFF.